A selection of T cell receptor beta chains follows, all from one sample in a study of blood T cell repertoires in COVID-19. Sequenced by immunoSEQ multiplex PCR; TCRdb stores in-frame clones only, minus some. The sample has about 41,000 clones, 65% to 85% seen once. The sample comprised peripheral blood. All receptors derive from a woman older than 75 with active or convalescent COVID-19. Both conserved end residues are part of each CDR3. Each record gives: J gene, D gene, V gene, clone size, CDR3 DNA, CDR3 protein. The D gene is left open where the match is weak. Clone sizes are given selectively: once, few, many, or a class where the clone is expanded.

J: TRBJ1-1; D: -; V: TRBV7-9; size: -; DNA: TGTGCCAGCAGCCCCCGTGGAGGGAACACTGAAGCTTTCTTT; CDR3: CASSPRGGNTEAFF
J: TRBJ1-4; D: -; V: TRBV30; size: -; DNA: TGTGCCTGGAGTGTTTATAGTTGGGCAGGGCGATCGGCTAATGAAAAACTGTTTTTT; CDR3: CAWSVYSWAGRSANEKLFF
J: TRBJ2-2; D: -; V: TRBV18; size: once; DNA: TGTGCCAGCTCACCACAGCAGGGCTCGGACACCGGGGAGCTGTTTTTT; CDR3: CASSPQQGSDTGELFF
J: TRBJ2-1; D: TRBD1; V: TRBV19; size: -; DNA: TGTGCCAGTAGTATAGGCCAGGGGGCTTACAATGAGCAGTTCTTC; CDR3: CASSIGQGAYNEQFF
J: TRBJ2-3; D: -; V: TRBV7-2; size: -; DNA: TGTGCCAGCAGCTTAGTGTCCCTAACAGATACGCAGTATTTT; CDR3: CASSLVSLTDTQYF
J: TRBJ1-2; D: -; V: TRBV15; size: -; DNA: TGTGCCACCAGCAGTCAGGATCTCGGGGCGGGAGGCTACACCTTC; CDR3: CATSSQDLGAGGYTF
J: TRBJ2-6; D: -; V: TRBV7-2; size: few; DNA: TGTGCCAGCAGCCGGGACTCCTTGGGAGCTGGGGCCAACGTCCTGACTTTC; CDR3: CASSRDSLGAGANVLTF
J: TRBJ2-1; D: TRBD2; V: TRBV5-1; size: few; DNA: TGCGCCAGCAGGACCGGGACTAGTATGGATACTGAGCAGTTCTTC; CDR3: CASRTGTSMDTEQFF
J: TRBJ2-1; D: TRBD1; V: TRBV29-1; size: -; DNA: TGCAGCGTACGCCGGGACAGCACCTACAATGAGCAGTTCTTC; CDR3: CSVRRDSTYNEQFF
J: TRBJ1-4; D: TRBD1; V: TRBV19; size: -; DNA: TGTGCCAGCACCCAACAGGGGGTCAATGAAAAACTGTTTTTT; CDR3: CASTQQGVNEKLFF
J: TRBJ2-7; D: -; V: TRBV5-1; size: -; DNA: TGCGCCAGCAGCTTGGACTCGGCCTACGAGCAGTACTTC; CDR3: CASSLDSAYEQYF
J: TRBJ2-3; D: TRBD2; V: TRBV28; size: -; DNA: TGTGCCAGCAGTCCGGGGACTAGCGGCCGAGTCACAGATACGCAGTATTTT; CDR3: CASSPGTSGRVTDTQYF
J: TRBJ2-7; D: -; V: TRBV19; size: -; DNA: TGTGCCAGTAGTCCCCAGGGATACGAGCAGTACTTC; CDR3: CASSPQGYEQYF
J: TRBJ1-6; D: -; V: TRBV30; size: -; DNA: TGTGCCTGGAGTGTACAGGCAGGGTATTCACCCCTCCACTTT; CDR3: CAWSVQAGYSPLHF
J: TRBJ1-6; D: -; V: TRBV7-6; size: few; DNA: TGTGCCAGCAGCCGGGACAATAATTCACCCCTCCACTTT; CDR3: CASSRDNNSPLHF
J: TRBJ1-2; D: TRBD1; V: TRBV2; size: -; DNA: TGTGCCAGCAGGGAGGGAGCCGGACAGGGTGGCTACACCTTC; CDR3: CASREGAGQGGYTF
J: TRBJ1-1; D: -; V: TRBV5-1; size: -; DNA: TGCGCCAGCAGCTCTGGTGGCATGATGAACACTGAAGCTTTCTTT; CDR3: CASSSGGMMNTEAFF
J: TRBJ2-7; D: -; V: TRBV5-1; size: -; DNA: TGCGCCAGCAGCTTGGGGGCGCATCTCAGCTCCTACGAGCAGTACTTC; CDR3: CASSLGAHLSSYEQYF
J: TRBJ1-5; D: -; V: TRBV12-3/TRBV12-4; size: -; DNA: TGTGCCAGCAGTTTATATAGCAATCAGCCCCAGCATTTT; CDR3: CASSLYSNQPQHF
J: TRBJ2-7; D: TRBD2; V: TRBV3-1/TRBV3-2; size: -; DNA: TGTGCCAGCAGCCAAGCCCCGTTACTAGCGGGGGCCTACGAGCAGTACTTC; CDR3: CASSQAPLLAGAYEQYF
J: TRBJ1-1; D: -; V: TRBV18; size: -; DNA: TGTGCCAGCTCACTAAATTCAGGCGGGTCGAACACTGAAGCTTTCTTT; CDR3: CASSLNSGGSNTEAFF
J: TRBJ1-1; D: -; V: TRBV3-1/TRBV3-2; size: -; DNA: TGTGCCAGCAGCCAAGATGCTCGGACAAATCCTTTAACATTGAACACTGAAGCTTTCTTT; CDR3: CASSQDARTNPLTLNTEAFF
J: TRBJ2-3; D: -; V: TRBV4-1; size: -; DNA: TGCGCCAGCAGCCAAGACCCGGACTCCAGTTTTTTCACAGATACGCAGTATTTT; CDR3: CASSQDPDSSFFTDTQYF
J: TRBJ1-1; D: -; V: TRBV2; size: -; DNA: TGTGCCAGCACCAAGGAGACAGCGGGGAACACTGAAGCTTTCTTT; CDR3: CASTKETAGNTEAFF
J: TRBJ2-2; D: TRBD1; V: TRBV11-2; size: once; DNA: TGTGCCAGCAGCTTGGGGACAGGGCACACCGGGGAGCTGTTTTTT; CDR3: CASSLGTGHTGELFF
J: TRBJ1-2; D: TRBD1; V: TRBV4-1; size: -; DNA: TGCGCCAGCAGCCAAGACACAGGGGGAGCGCGTCATGGCTACACCTTC; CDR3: CASSQDTGGARHGYTF
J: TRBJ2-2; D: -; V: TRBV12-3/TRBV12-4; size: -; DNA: TGTGCCAGCAGTTTAACATCGTGGGGGGAGCTGTTTTTT; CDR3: CASSLTSWGELFF
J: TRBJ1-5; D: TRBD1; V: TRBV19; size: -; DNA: TGTGCCAGTAGAACCGGGACAGAGTATAGCAATCAGCCCCAGCATTTT; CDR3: CASRTGTEYSNQPQHF
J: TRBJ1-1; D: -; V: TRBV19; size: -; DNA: TGTGCCAGTAGGGAGTGGGGCAGGGGGAACACTGAAGCTTTCTTT; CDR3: CASREWGRGNTEAFF
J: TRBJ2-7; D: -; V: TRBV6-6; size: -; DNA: TGTGCCAGCAGTTTTATGGATGGACTCATCTCCTACGAGCAGTACTTC; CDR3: CASSFMDGLISYEQYF
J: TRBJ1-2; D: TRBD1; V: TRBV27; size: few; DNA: TGTGCCAGCAGAACGGGACAGGACAACTATGGCTACACCTTC; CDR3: CASRTGQDNYGYTF
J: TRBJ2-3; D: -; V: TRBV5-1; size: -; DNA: TGCGCCAGCAGTTTACGCCCTGAAGGGAGGACAGATACGCAGTATTTT; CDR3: CASSLRPEGRTDTQYF
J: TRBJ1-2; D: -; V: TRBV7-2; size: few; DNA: TGTGCCAGCAGCTTAGCGCCGGTTATGGGGGCGTATGGCTACACCTTC; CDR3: CASSLAPVMGAYGYTF